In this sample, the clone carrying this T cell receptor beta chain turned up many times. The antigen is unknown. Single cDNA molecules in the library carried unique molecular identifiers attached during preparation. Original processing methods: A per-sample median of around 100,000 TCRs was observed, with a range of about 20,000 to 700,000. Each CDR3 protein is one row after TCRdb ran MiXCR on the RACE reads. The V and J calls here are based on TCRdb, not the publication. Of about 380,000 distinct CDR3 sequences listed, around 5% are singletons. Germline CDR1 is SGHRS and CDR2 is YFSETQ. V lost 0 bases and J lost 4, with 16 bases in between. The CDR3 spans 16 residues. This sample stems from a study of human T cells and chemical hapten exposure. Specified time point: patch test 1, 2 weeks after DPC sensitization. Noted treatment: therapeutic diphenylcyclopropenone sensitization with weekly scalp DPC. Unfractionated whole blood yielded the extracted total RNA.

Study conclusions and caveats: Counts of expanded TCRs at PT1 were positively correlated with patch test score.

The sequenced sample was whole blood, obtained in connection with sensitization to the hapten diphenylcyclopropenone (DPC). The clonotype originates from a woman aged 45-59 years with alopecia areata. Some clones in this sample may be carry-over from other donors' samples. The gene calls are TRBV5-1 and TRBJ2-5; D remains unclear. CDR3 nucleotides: TGCGCCAGCAGCTTGGATCTCGTACGCGGCGTAGAGACCCAGTACTTC. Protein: CASSLDLVRGVETQYF.